The clone carrying this T cell receptor (beta chain) was seen just once. Its antigen is as yet unknown. The record originates from a study of graft-versus-host responses after intestinal transplantation. Generated by immunoSEQ multiplex PCR, the TCRdb table keeps only in-frame clones and is missing some. The data hold about 99,000 clones, with more than 85% observed a single time. This CDR3 contains 15 residues. Germline V lookup: CDR1 KGHSH, CDR2 LQKENI. Losses at the gene ends were 3 bases for V and 3 bases for J; bases not matched to a gene: 4. This TCR was sampled from a human donor who received an intestinal transplant. Source: unstimulated CD4+ T cells sorted from spleen or lymph node cells, taken before intestinal transplant. The chain has TRBV18 and TRBJ2-7, with 11 nucleotides matching TRBD1. The CDR3 nucleotides read TGTGCCAGCTCACCGGGGACAGGGGGTATCTACGAGCAGTACTTC. It is translated as CASSPGTGGIYEQYF.